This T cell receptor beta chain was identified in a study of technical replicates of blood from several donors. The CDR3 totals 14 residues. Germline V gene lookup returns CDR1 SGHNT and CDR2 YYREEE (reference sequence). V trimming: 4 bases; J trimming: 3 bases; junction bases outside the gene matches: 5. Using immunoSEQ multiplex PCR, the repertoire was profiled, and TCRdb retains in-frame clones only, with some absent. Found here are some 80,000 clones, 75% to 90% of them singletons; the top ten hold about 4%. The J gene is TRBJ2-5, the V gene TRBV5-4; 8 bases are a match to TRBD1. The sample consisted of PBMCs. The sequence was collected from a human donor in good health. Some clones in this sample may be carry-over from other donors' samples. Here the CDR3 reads CASSPGQGEETQYF. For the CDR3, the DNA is TGTGCCAGCAGCCCCGGACAGGGAGAAGAGACCCAGTACTTC.